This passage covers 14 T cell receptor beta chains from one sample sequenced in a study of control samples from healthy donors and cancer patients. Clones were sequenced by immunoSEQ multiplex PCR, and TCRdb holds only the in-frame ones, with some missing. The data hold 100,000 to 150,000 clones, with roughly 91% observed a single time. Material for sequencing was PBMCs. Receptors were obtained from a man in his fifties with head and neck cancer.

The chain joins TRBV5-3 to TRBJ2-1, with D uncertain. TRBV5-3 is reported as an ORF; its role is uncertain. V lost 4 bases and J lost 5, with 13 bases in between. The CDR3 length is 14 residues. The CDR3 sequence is CARSQRYLHNEQFF. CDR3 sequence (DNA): TGTGCCAGAAGCCAACGGTATTTGCACAATGAGCAGTTCTTC.

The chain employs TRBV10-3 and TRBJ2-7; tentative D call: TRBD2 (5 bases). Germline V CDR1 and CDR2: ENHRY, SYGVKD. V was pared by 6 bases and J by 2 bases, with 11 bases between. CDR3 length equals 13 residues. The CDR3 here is CAIRSDGTYEQYF. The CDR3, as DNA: TGTGCCATCAGGAGCGACGGGACCTACGAGCAGTACTTC.

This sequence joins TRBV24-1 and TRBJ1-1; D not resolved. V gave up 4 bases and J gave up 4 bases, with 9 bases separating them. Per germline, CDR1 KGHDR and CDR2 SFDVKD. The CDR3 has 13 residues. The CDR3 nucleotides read TGTGCCACCAGTGACGGGTTATTCACTGAAGCTTTCTTT. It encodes CATSDGLFTEAFF.

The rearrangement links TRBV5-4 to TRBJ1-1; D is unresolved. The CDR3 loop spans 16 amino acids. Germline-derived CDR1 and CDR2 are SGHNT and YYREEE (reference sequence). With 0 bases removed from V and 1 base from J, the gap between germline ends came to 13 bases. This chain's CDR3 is CASSLAPINPNTEAFF. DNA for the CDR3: TGTGCCAGCAGCTTGGCCCCGATTAATCCGAACACTGAAGCTTTCTTT.

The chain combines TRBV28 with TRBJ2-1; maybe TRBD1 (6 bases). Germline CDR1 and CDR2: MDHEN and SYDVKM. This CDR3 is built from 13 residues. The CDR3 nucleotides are TGTGGGACCCACGGGACAAATTACAATGAGCAGTTCTTC. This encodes CGTHGTNYNEQFF.

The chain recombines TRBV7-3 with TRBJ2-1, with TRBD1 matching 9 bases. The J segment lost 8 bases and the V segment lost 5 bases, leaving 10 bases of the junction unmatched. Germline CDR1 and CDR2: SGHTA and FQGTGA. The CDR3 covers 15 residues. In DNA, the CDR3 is TGTGCCAGCAGCACACCGGGACAGGGCATTGATGAGCAGTTCTTC. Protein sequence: CASSTPGQGIDEQFF.

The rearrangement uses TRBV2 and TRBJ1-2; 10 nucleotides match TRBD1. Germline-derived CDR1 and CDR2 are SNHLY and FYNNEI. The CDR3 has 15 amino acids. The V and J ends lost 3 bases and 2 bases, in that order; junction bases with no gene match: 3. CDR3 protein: CASSDGGQGNYGYTF. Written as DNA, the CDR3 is TGTGCCAGCAGTGATGGGGGACAGGGGAACTATGGCTACACCTTC.

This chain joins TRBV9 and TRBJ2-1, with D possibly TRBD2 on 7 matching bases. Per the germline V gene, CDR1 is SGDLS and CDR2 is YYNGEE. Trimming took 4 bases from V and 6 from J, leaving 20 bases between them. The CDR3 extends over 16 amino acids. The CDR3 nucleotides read TGTGCCAGCAGCCCCACTGGGGGGGGGCTACTCAATGAGCAGTTCTTC. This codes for CASSPTGGGLLNEQFF.

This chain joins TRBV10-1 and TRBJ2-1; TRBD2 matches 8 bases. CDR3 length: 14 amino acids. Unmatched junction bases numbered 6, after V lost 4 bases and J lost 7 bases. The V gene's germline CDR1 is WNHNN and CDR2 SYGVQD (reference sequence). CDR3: CASSGAGVLNEQFF. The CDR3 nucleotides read TGCGCCAGCAGTGGAGCGGGAGTGTTGAATGAGCAGTTCTTC.

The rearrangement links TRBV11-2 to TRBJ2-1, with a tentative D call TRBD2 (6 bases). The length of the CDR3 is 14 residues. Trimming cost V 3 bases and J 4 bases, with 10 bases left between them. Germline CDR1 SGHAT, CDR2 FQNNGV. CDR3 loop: CASSLAREYNEQFF. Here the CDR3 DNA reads TGTGCCAGCAGCTTGGCACGGGAGTACAATGAGCAGTTCTTC.

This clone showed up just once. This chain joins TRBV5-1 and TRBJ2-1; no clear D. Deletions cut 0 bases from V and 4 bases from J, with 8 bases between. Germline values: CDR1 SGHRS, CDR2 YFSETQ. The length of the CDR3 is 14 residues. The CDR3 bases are TGCGCCAGCAGCTTGGTGTCTAGTTACAATGAGCAGTTCTTC. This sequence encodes CASSLVSSYNEQFF.

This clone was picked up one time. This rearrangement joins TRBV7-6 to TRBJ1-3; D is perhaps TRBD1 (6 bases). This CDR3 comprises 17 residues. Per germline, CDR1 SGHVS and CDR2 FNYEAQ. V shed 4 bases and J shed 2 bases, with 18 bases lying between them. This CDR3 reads CASSSRTNGGPGNTIYF. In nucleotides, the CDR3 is TGTGCCAGCAGCTCCCGGACTAACGGGGGGCCTGGAAACACCATATATTTT.

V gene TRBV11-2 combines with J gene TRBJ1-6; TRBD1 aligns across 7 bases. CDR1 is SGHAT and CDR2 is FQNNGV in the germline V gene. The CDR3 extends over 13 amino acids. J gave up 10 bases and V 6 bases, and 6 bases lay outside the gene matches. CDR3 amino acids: CASSPGGASPLHF. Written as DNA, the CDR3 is TGTGCCAGCAGTCCAGGGGGGGCGTCACCCCTCCACTTT.

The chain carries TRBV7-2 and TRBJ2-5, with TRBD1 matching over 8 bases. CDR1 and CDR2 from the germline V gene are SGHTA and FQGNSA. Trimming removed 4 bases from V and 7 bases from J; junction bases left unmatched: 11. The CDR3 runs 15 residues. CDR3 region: CASSSHGQGSGTQYF. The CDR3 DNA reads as TGTGCCAGCAGCTCGCACGGACAGGGTTCGGGGACCCAGTACTTC. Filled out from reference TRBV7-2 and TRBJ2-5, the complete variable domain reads GAGVSQSPSNKVTEKGKDVELRCDPISGHTALYWYRQSLGQGLEFLIYFQGNSAPDKSGLPSDRFSAERTGGSVSTLTIQRTQQEDSAVYLCASSSHGQGSGTQYFGPGTRLLVL.